This T cell receptor beta chain was profiled in a study of T cell responses to AZD1222 COVID-19 vaccine. Study-wide results and limits: CD4 TCRs associated with vaccination spanned spike, dominating at 160-218 and 743-854. Mostly white British, mostly female donors; authors suggested clonal diversity may be underestimated.

Only in-frame clones appear in the TCRdb table, and some are missing; sequencing was by immunoSEQ multiplex PCR. The sample has 150,000 or so clones; about nine tenths are singletons. Regarding this clone: Antigen unknown.

The receptor comes from an adult in good health. The sample in question was peripheral blood, obtained on day 0 of AZD1222 vaccination.

The CDR3 sequence is CASSRSGGGRNSPLHF. CDR3 in DNA: TGTGCCAGCAGTCGATCAGGGGGCGGTAGGAATTCACCCCTCCACTTT. The chain combines TRBV6-6 with TRBJ1-6; 8 nucleotides agree with TRBD1. This CDR3 region has 16 residues. Trimming took 5 bases from V and 7 from J; bases not matched to a gene: 10. Germline CDR1 reads MNHNY; CDR2 reads SVGAGI (reference sequence).